The 24 T cell receptor beta chains below all came from one sample that was sequenced in a study of blood T cell repertoires in COVID-19. TCRdb keeps only in-frame clones here, not all; method: immunoSEQ multiplex PCR. The repertoire holds almost 65,000 clones, with approximately 85% as singletons. The sequenced material came from peripheral blood. Receptors originate from a woman aged 55-75 years with COVID-19, enrolled during active disease.

The chain has TRBV7-9 and TRBJ2-2, with unresolved D. The CDR3 spans 12 residues. V shed 5 bases and J shed 6 bases, with 7 bases lying between them. CDR1 and CDR2 (germline): SEHNR, FQNEAQ (reference sequence). The CDR3 loop reads CASSQDSGELFF. In DNA, the CDR3 is TGTGCCAGCAGCCAGGATTCCGGGGAGCTGTTTTTT.

The V gene is TRBV12-3 or TRBV12-4, the J gene TRBJ1-1; 7 positions match TRBD1. J lost 1 base, V lost 5 bases, and 1 base had no gene match. The CDR3 contains 13 residues. CDR3 sequence: CASSNRGNTEAFF. The CDR3 DNA sequence: TGTGCCAGCAGTAACAGGGGGAACACTGAAGCTTTCTTT.

This rearrangement joins TRBV12-3 or TRBV12-4 to TRBJ1-3, with D possibly being TRBD1 (5 bases). This CDR3 is built from 13 residues. V was clipped by 6 bases and J by 2 bases, with 8 bases between them. CDR3 region: CASSQDTGNTIYF. The CDR3 DNA sequence: TGTGCCAGCAGCCAGGACACTGGAAACACCATATATTTT.

The genes are TRBV25-1 and TRBJ2-3; TRBD1 agrees at 7 bases. The J segment lost 0 bases and the V segment lost 5 bases, leaving 5 bases of the junction unmatched. This CDR3 has 15 residues. Germline V gives CDR1 MGHDK, CDR2 SYGVNS. CDR3 sequence (DNA): TGTGCCAGCAGTAAAGGGGGACAGAGCACAGATACGCAGTATTTT. The encoded protein is CASSKGGQSTDTQYF.

This clone occurred once. The chain recombines TRBV30 with TRBJ2-7; TRBD2 aligns across 10 bases. Germline V lookup: CDR1 GTSNPN, CDR2 SVGIG (reference sequence). The CDR3 contains 17 residues. J gave up 0 bases and V 1 base, and 9 bases lay outside the gene matches. CDR3 coding DNA: TGTGCCTGGAGTGGGTACCTAGCGGGGGCGAACTCCTACGAGCAGTACTTC. The encoded protein is CAWSGYLAGANSYEQYF.

In DNA form, the CDR3 reads TGTGCCAGCAGCACCCCCTTAGAGTACCAAGAGACCCAGTACTTC. Translating gives CASSTPLEYQETQYF. The chain recombines TRBV5-6 with TRBJ2-5; D gene ambiguous. V dropped 4 bases and J dropped 0 bases, with 13 bases sitting between them. The CDR3 is 15 amino acids. Germline V lookup: CDR1 SGHDT, CDR2 YYEEEE.

The chain links TRBV7-2 to TRBJ1-5, with 11 bases lining up with TRBD1. This CDR3 is 14 amino acids long. Germline V gene lookup returns CDR1 SGHTA and CDR2 FQGNSA. The junction had 4 bases not matched to a gene; V was cut back by 5 bases and J by 7 bases. CDR3 protein: CASSTGQGDQPQHF. The CDR3 DNA follows: TGTGCCAGCAGCACGGGACAGGGGGACCAGCCCCAGCATTTT.

This rearrangement joins TRBV12-3 or TRBV12-4 to TRBJ1-5; no firm D call. This CDR3 is built from 13 residues. V was pared by 6 bases and J by 3 bases, with 9 bases between. The CDR3 sequence: CASRAEYNQPQHF. DNA for the CDR3: TGTGCCAGCAGGGCGGAATACAATCAGCCCCAGCATTTT.

The chain couples TRBV28 to TRBJ2-1; TRBD2 is a possible D gene (6 bases). Germline CDR1 and CDR2: MDHEN and SYDVKM. The CDR3 covers 18 residues. V shed 5 bases and J shed 5 bases, with 25 bases lying between them. The CDR3 here is CASSLTRLVGRTNNEQFF. The CDR3 DNA follows: TGTGCCAGCAGTCTAACCCGACTAGTGGGGCGAACAAACAATGAGCAGTTCTTC.

The chain is built from TRBV9 and TRBJ2-2; D possibly corresponds to TRBD2 (5 bases). Trimming took 3 bases from V and 7 from J, leaving 16 bases between them. CDR3 length: 15 residues. Per the germline V gene, CDR1 is SGDLS and CDR2 is YYNGEE. The CDR3 nucleotides are TGTGCCAGCAGCGCGAACGGGGTGGGAATCGGGGAGCTGTTTTTT. Its protein is CASSANGVGIGELFF.

The chain uses TRBV5-1 and TRBJ1-4, with unresolved D. The CDR3 is 15 amino acids. The V end was cut by 0 bases, the J end by 7 bases, with 13 bases between. CDR1 is SGHRS and CDR2 is YFSETQ in the germline V gene. The chain's CDR3 is CASSLGVTNGEKLFF. In DNA form, the CDR3 reads TGCGCCAGCAGCTTGGGCGTTACGAATGGTGAAAAACTGTTTTTT.

This clone was counted a single time. The chain joins TRBV13 to TRBJ1-6; no clear D gene. V was trimmed by 5 bases and J by 9 bases, leaving 20 bases between them. From germline, CDR1 is PRHDT and CDR2 FYEKMQ (reference sequence). The CDR3 totals 16 residues. CDR3 coding DNA: TGTGCCAGCAGCACCCGCCGGCGACCGGGAGCTTCACCCCTCCACTTT. This translates into CASSTRRRPGASPLHF.

The chain recombines TRBV5-1 with TRBJ2-1; 16 bases match TRBD2. The CDR3 covers 18 residues. Germline-derived CDR1 and CDR2 are SGHRS and YFSETQ. Unmatched junction bases numbered 8, after V lost 3 bases and J lost 5 bases. DNA for the CDR3: TGCGCCAGCAGCTCCCTGGGACTAGCGGGAGGGAACCACAATGAGCAGTTCTTC. It encodes CASSSLGLAGGNHNEQFF.

The chain couples TRBV28 to TRBJ1-4; 7 bases are shared with TRBD1. The CDR3 spans 15 residues. The V gene's germline CDR1 is MDHEN and CDR2 SYDVKM. The V and J ends lost 4 bases and 4 bases, in that order; junction bases with no gene match: 6. This CDR3 reads CASSSSGTVNEKLFF. The CDR3 region has the DNA TGTGCCAGCAGTTCATCCGGGACAGTTAATGAAAAACTGTTTTTT. The full variable domain, its missing parts supplied by reference TRBV28 and TRBJ1-4, is DVKVTQSSRYLVKRTGEKVFLECVQDMDHENMFWYRQDPGLGLRLIYFSYDVKMKEKGDIPEGYSVSREKKERFSLILESASTNQTSMYLCASSSSGTVNEKLFFGSGTQLSVL.

This chain joins TRBV6-6 and TRBJ2-3; 9 bases agree with TRBD1. Germline assignment: CDR1 MNHNY and CDR2 SVGAGI (reference sequence). The V and J ends lost 4 bases and 1 base, in that order; junction bases with no gene match: 6. This CDR3 comprises 16 residues. The CDR3 nucleotides are TGTGCCAGCAGTTCTACAGGGGGCTTAGGCACAGATACGCAGTATTTT. This sequence encodes CASSSTGGLGTDTQYF.

This rearrangement joins TRBV28 to TRBJ2-3, with TRBD2 matching over 9 bases. The CDR3 loop spans 14 amino acids. The V and J ends lost 5 bases and 2 bases, in that order; junction bases with no gene match: 2. Germline CDR1 and CDR2: MDHEN and SYDVKM. The CDR3 region has the DNA TGTGCCAGCAGTCCTAGCGGGATCACAGATACGCAGTATTTT. It is translated as CASSPSGITDTQYF.

The chain couples TRBV15 to TRBJ2-1; 14 nucleotides match TRBD2. CDR1 and CDR2 (germline): LNHNV, YYDKDF (reference sequence). Unmatched junction bases numbered 4, after V lost 0 bases and J lost 9 bases. This CDR3 has 16 amino acids. The DNA of the CDR3 is TGTGCCACCAGCAGAGAAGGGGGACTAGCGGGAGTTGAGCAGTTCTTC. Residues: CATSREGGLAGVEQFF.

Only a few counts were recorded for this clone. The chain joins TRBV5-1 to TRBJ1-1, with TRBD1 as a possible D gene (5 bases). Germline V gene sequence: CDR1 SGHRS, CDR2 YFSETQ. The CDR3 totals 12 residues. Trimming pared 7 bases from V and 7 bases from J, leaving 14 bases between. The CDR3 reads CASGAGQGEAFF. The CDR3 DNA sequence: TGCGCCAGCGGCGCAGGGCAGGGTGAAGCTTTCTTT.

CDR3 DNA: TGTGCCACCCGTCTGGGAGGGGATGATGGCTACACCTTC. Protein: CATRLGGDDGYTF. The chain links TRBV15 to TRBJ1-2; perhaps TRBD1 as D (5 bases). Trimming stripped 8 bases from V and 6 bases from J, with 16 bases between. This CDR3 comprises 13 residues. Germline V gene lookup returns CDR1 LNHNV and CDR2 YYDKDF (reference sequence).

V is TRBV5-5 and J is TRBJ2-3; tentative D call: TRBD1 (5 bases). Trimming took 7 bases from V and 6 from J, leaving 21 bases between them. Per the germline V gene, CDR1 is SGHKS and CDR2 is YYEKEE (reference sequence). The CDR3 loop spans 15 amino acids. This chain's CDR3 is CASYALVQGGDTQYF. The CDR3, as DNA: TGTGCCAGCTACGCTCTCGTCCAGGGCGGCGATACGCAGTATTTT.

This clone was seen just once. V and J are TRBV7-9 and TRBJ2-1; 8 bases fit TRBD2. Per the germline V gene, CDR1 is SEHNR and CDR2 is FQNEAQ (reference sequence). The V gene end was trimmed by 2 bases and the J gene end by 9 bases; junction bases not matched to a gene: 9. This CDR3 contains 15 residues. The DNA of the CDR3 is TGTGCCAGCAGCTTAAGCCCAATACGGGGGGGTGAGCAGTTCTTC. This sequence encodes CASSLSPIRGGEQFF.

The chain uses TRBV19 and TRBJ1-6; 10 positions agree with TRBD1. The germline gives CDR1 LNHDA, CDR2 SQIVND (reference sequence). The CDR3 covers 14 residues. The trim removed 6 bases at V and 10 bases at J, leaving 6 bases unmatched. Here the CDR3 DNA reads TGTGCCAGTAGCTGGGGACAGGGGAGCTCACCCCTCCACTTT. Translation: CASSWGQGSSPLHF.

This clone turned up a few times. The J gene is TRBJ2-7, the V gene TRBV7-7, with D perhaps TRBD2 (7 bases). Trimming removed 5 bases from V and 0 bases from J, with 20 bases in between. This CDR3 has 17 residues. The germline CDR1 and CDR2 sequences are SSHAT and FNYEAQ (reference sequence). The CDR3 loop is CASSQGLGQRDSYEQYF. The CDR3 DNA reads as TGTGCCAGCAGCCAAGGACTAGGACAGAGAGACTCCTACGAGCAGTACTTC.

The chain has TRBV27 and TRBJ1-5, with no clear D. In germline, CDR1 is MNHEY, CDR2 SMNVEV (reference sequence). V shed 6 bases and J shed 1 base, with 16 bases lying between them. The CDR3 consists of 16 residues. In DNA, the CDR3 is TGTGCCAGCAGCCCCCAGGCGCCCTGGAGCAATCAGCCCCAGCATTTT. Residues: CASSPQAPWSNQPQHF.